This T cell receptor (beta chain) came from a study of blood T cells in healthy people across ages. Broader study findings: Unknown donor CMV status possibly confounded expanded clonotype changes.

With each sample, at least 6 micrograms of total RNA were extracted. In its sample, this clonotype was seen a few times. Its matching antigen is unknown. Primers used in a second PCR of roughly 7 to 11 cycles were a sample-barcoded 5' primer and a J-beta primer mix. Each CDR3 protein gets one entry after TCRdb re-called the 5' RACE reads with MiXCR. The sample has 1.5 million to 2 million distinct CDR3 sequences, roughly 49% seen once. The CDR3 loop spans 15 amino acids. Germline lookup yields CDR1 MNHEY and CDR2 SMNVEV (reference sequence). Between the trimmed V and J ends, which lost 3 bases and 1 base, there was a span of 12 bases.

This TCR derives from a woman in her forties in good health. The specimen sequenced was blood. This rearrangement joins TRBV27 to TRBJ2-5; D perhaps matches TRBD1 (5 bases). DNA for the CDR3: TGTGCCAGCAGTTTGAGACTGGGGCCCCAAGAGACCCAGTACTTC. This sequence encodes CASSLRLGPQETQYF.